These 10 T cell receptor beta chains were all obtained from the same sample, sequenced in a study of blood T cell repertoires in COVID-19. Some clones are missing from TCRdb's copy, which holds only in-frame ones; the method was immunoSEQ multiplex PCR. Of 400,000 or so clones listed, 75% to 90% are singletons. Sequencing was performed on PBMCs or T cells enriched from blood (not recorded which). Source of these receptors: a man aged 30 to 45 who had recovered from COVID-19.

This sequence joins TRBV27 and TRBJ2-5, with D uncertain. V was clipped by 5 bases and J by 0 bases, with 13 bases between them. The CDR3 runs to 15 residues. Germline CDR1 reads MNHEY; CDR2 reads SMNVEV (reference sequence). As DNA, the CDR3 is TGTGCCAGCAGTCCGACGACTGCCTACCAAGAGACCCAGTACTTC. Translated, it gives CASSPTTAYQETQYF.

This clone showed up just a few times. V and J are TRBV30 and TRBJ2-7; 9 bases are shared with TRBD1. The CDR3 has 13 residues. Germline values: CDR1 GTSNPN, CDR2 SVGIG (reference sequence). The CDR3 DNA reads TGTGCATGCCCCCGGGACAGGGCTTCCGGGCAGTACTTC. It yields the protein CACPRDRASGQYF.

This clone has only one observation. For the CDR3, the DNA is TGCGCCAGCAGCCAAGGTAGAACCTATAATTCACCCCTCCACTTT. This codes for CASSQGRTYNSPLHF. The J gene is TRBJ1-6, the V gene TRBV4-1; D gene ambiguous. V lost 1 base and J lost 2, with 6 bases in between. This CDR3 spans 15 amino acids. Germline lookup yields CDR1 MGHRA and CDR2 YSYEKL.

The chain combines TRBV7-9 with TRBJ1-2; unclear D gene. V lost 2 bases and J 4 bases, leaving 11 bases between the germline ends. From germline, CDR1 is SEHNR and CDR2 FQNEAQ (reference sequence). The CDR3 has 14 residues. The CDR3 is CASSLPIRGYGYTF. The CDR3 nucleotides are TGTGCCAGCAGCTTACCGATACGGGGCTATGGCTACACCTTC.

The gene calls are TRBV23-1 and TRBJ2-1, with a possible D match to TRBD1 (6 bases). Being an ORF, TRBV23-1 has a function that is uncertain. V lost 2 bases and J 5 bases, leaving 16 bases between the germline ends. This CDR3 comprises 16 residues. CDR3 nucleotide sequence: TGCGCCAGCAGTCAAGATTTGGCGGACAGAGACAATGAGCAGTTCTTC. Protein: CASSQDLADRDNEQFF.

The rearrangement joins TRBV19 to TRBJ2-1; a weak D match, TRBD2 (7 bases). Germline CDR1 LNHDA, CDR2 SQIVND (reference sequence). Deletions cut 6 bases from V and 8 bases from J, with 17 bases between. This CDR3 is built from 14 residues. The CDR3 sequence: CASRATGEGDEQFF. CDR3 nucleotides: TGTGCCAGTAGGGCTACCGGGGAGGGGGATGAGCAGTTCTTC.

V and J are TRBV6-5 and TRBJ2-7, with D unresolved. The CDR3 runs to 14 residues. V was clipped by 8 bases and J by 2 bases, with 16 bases between them. The V gene's germline CDR1 is MNHEY and CDR2 SVGAGI. The chain's CDR3 is CASEVLTGAYEQYF. The CDR3 nucleotides are TGTGCCAGCGAGGTTTTGACGGGTGCCTACGAGCAGTACTTC.

The rearrangement uses TRBV7-9 and TRBJ1-1; D uncertain. Germline loops: CDR1 SEHNR, CDR2 FQNEAQ (reference sequence). V was trimmed by 5 bases and J by 6 bases, leaving 13 bases between them. The CDR3 has 13 amino acids. The CDR3, as DNA: TGTGCCAGCAGCGCTAGAATGGGAGCTGAAGCTTTCTTT. Amino acids: CASSARMGAEAFF.

The J gene is TRBJ1-1, the V gene TRBV30; a possible D gene is TRBD1 (5 bases). Trimming removed 5 bases from V and 6 bases from J, with 10 bases in between. CDR3 length equals 11 residues. Germline CDR1 and CDR2: GTSNPN and SVGIG (reference sequence). The CDR3 here is CAWGGQPEAFF. CDR3 bases: TGTGCCTGGGGAGGACAACCTGAAGCTTTCTTT.

This chain links TRBV5-1 with TRBJ1-5; D is perhaps TRBD1 (5 bases). Between the trimmed V and J ends, which lost 4 bases and 6 bases, there was a span of 11 bases. Germline V gives CDR1 SGHRS, CDR2 YFSETQ. The length of the CDR3 is 13 residues. The CDR3 protein is CASSLQGGQPQHF. The DNA for the CDR3 is TGCGCCAGCAGCCTCCAGGGAGGTCAGCCCCAGCATTTT.